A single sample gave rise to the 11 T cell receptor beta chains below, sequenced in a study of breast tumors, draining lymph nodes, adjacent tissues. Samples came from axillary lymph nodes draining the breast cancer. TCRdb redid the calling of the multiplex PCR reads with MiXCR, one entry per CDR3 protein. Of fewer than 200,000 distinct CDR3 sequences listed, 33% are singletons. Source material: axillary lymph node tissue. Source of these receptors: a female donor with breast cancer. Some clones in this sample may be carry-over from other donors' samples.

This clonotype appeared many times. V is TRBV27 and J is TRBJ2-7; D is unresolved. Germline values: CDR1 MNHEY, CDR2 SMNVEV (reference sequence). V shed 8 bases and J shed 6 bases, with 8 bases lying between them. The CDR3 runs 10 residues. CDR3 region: CASGFSEQYF. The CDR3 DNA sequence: TGTGCCAGCGGCTTCAGCGAGCAGTACTTC.

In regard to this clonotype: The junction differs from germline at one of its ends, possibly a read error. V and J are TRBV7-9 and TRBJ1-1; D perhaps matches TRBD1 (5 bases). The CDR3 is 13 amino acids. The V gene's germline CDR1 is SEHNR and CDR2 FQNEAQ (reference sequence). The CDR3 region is CASGLQGDTEAFF. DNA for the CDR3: TGTGCCAGCGGCTTACAAGGGGACACTGAAGCTTTCTTT.

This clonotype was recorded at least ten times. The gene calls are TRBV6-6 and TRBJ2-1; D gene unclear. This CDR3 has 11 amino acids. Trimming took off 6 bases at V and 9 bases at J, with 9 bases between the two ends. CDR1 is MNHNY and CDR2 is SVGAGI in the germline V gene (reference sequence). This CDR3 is CASSLGFEQFF. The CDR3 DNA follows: TGTGCCAGCAGCCTAGGGTTTGAGCAGTTCTTC.

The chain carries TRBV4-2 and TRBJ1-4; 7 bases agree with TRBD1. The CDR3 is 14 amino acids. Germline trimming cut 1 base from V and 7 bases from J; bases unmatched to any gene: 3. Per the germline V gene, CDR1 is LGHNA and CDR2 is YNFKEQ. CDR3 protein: CASSQGTGFEKLFF. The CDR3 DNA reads TGTGCCAGCAGCCAAGGGACAGGTTTTGAAAAACTGTTTTTT.

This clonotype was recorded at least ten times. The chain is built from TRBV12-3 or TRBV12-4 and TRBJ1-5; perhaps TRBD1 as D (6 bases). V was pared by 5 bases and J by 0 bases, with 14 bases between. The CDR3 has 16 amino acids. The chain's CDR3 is CASSPGTYFSNQPQHF. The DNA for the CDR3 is TGTGCCAGCAGTCCGGGGACATACTTTAGCAATCAGCCCCAGCATTTT.

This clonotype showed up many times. CDR3 nucleotide sequence: TGTGCCAGCAGCTCCCCCCCGGGACAGGAAGGCAAGACCCAGTACTTC. Translating it yields CASSSPPGQEGKTQYF. This chain connects TRBV7-9 to TRBJ2-5, with 8 bases identical to TRBD1. The CDR3 contains 16 residues. Germline loops: CDR1 SEHNR, CDR2 FQNEAQ (reference sequence). The V and J ends lost 4 bases and 6 bases, in that order; junction bases with no gene match: 13.

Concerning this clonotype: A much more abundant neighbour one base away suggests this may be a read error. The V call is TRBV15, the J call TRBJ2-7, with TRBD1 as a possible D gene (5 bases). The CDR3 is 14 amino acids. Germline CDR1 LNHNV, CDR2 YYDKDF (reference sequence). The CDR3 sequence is CASSVQGSSYEHYF. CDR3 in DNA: TGTGCCAGCAGCGTGCAGGGTAGCTCCTACGAGCACTACTTC.

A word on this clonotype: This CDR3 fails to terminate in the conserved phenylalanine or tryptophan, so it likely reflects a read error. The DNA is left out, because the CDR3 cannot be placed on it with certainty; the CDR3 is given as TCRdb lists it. CDR3 residues: CASSLVLSAVY. The J gene is TRBJ2-3, the V gene TRBV7-8. CDR1 is SGHVS, CDR2 FQNEAQ, per germline. The CDR3 sequence runs 11 residues, both termini included.

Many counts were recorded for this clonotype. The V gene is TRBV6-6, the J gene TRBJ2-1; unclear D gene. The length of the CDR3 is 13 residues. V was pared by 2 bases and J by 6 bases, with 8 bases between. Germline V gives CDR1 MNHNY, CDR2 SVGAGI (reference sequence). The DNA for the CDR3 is TGTGCCAGCAGTTACGGGCTGAGCAATGAGCAGTTCTTC. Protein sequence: CASSYGLSNEQFF.

DNA for the CDR3: TGTGCCAGCAGTTTACGGGTCGGGAAGGACACGCAGTATTTT. Its protein is CASSLRVGKDTQYF. This rearrangement joins TRBV27 to TRBJ2-3, with a tentative D call TRBD2 (5 bases). With 2 bases removed from V and 9 bases from J, the gap between germline ends came to 15 bases. This CDR3 has 14 amino acids. The germline V gene encodes CDR1 MNHEY and CDR2 SMNVEV (reference sequence).

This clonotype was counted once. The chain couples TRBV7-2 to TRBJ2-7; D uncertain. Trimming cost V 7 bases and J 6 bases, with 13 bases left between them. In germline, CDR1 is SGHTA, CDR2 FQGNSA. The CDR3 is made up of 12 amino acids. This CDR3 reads CASNLESGEQYF. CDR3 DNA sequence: TGTGCCAGCAACTTGGAGTCGGGCGAGCAGTACTTC.